This passage covers 28 T cell receptor beta chains from one sample sequenced in a study of shared clonotypes between healthy human individuals. The data were produced by immunoSEQ multiplex PCR, yet TCRdb's version contains in-frame clones alone and is incomplete. The sample has 400,000 to 500,000 clones, 79% seen once. Material: PBMCs. The receptors were sampled from a woman between 40 and 55 years old in good health. Some clones in this sample may be carry-over from other donors' samples.

This clone was recorded a few times. The chain joins TRBV30 to TRBJ1-5; the D is unclear. Per the germline V gene, CDR1 is GTSNPN and CDR2 is SVGIG (reference sequence). The CDR3 is made up of 14 amino acids. V dropped 4 bases and J dropped 5 bases, with 15 bases sitting between them. CDR3 sequence reads: CAWTVGGDHQPQHF. In DNA form, the CDR3 reads TGTGCCTGGACCGTCGGAGGAGACCATCAGCCCCAGCATTTT.

V and J are TRBV7-3 and TRBJ2-5, with D unclear. Germline CDR1 reads SGHTA; CDR2 reads FQGTGA. The CDR3 is made up of 14 amino acids. V lost 3 bases and J 4 bases, leaving 12 bases between the germline ends. This chain's CDR3 is CASSFGVYGETQYF. The CDR3 nucleotides read TGTGCCAGCAGCTTTGGAGTATATGGAGAGACCCAGTACTTC.

There are a few counts of this clone. The rearrangement links TRBV29-1 to TRBJ2-3; maybe TRBD1 (5 bases). Trimming stripped 7 bases from V and 6 bases from J, with 8 bases between. CDR3 length: 10 residues. Germline V CDR1 and CDR2: SQVTM, ANQGSEA. The CDR3 DNA reads TGCAGCGCCGGACATGATACGCAGTATTTT. This codes for CSAGHDTQYF.

The rearrangement uses TRBV10-3 and TRBJ2-1, with TRBD2 matching 8 bases. The germline V gene has CDR1 ENHRY and CDR2 SYGVKD. The CDR3 totals 15 residues. Trimming at V came to 2 bases and at J to 0 bases, leaving 0 bases not matched to a gene. The CDR3 region is CAISESGGSYNEQFF. The CDR3 DNA sequence: TGTGCCATCAGTGAGAGCGGGGGCTCCTACAATGAGCAGTTCTTC.

The V gene is TRBV19, the J gene TRBJ2-7; 9 bases fit TRBD2. The CDR3 length is 14 residues. The V gene end was trimmed by 5 bases and the J gene end by 7 bases; junction bases not matched to a gene: 9. From germline, CDR1 is LNHDA and CDR2 SQIVND (reference sequence). This CDR3 is CASSPQTAGGEQYF. For the CDR3, the DNA is TGTGCCAGTAGTCCGCAGACGGCGGGAGGGGAGCAGTACTTC.

The chain links TRBV11-2 to TRBJ2-7, with 8 bases aligning to TRBD2. Trimming removed 4 bases from V and 6 bases from J; junction bases left unmatched: 11. The CDR3 extends over 15 amino acids. Germline CDR1 and CDR2: SGHAT and FQNNGV. The CDR3 loop reads CASSSGGAGVSEQYF. The CDR3 DNA reads TGTGCCAGCAGCTCTGGTGGAGCGGGAGTCTCCGAGCAGTACTTC. The complete variable domain, with remaining parts taken from reference TRBV11-2 and TRBJ2-7, reads EAGVAQSPRYKIIEKRQSVAFWCNPISGHATLYWYQQILGQGPKLLIQFQNNGVVDDSQLPKDRFSAERLKGVDSTLKIQPAKLEDSAVYLCASSSGGAGVSEQYFGPGTRLTVT.

The chain carries TRBV7-2 and TRBJ1-2; tentatively, D is TRBD1 (5 bases). Germline-derived CDR1 and CDR2 are SGHTA and FQGNSA. With 1 base removed from V and 7 bases from J, the gap between germline ends came to 16 bases. CDR3 length: 15 residues. The CDR3 reads CASSLDVREAAGYTF. The CDR3 nucleotides read TGTGCCAGCAGCTTAGACGTCAGGGAAGCGGCTGGCTACACCTTC.

This chain joins TRBV4-3 and TRBJ1-1, with TRBD1 identical over 7 bases. With V trimmed by 1 base and J by 8 bases, 10 bases remained unmatched. The CDR3 consists of 15 residues. Germline CDR1 and CDR2: LGHNA and YSLEER. The CDR3 bases are TGCGCCAGCAGCCAAGTCCACAGGGGCCCGGTGGAAGCTTTCTTT. It specifies CASSQVHRGPVEAFF.

The genes are TRBV4-1 and TRBJ2-1; a possible D gene is TRBD1 (6 bases). Germline CDR1 is MGHRA and CDR2 is YSYEKL. The CDR3 length is 16 residues. V lost 3 bases, J lost 0 bases, and 12 bases lay in between. CDR3 residues: CASSQDSGPSYNEQFF. The CDR3 coding sequence is TGCGCCAGCAGCCAGGACAGCGGTCCCTCCTACAATGAGCAGTTCTTC.

The chain links TRBV7-6 to TRBJ2-1; D is undetermined. The length of the CDR3 is 13 residues. The germline gives CDR1 SGHVS, CDR2 FNYEAQ. Deletions cut 5 bases from V and 5 bases from J, with 10 bases between. The CDR3 DNA reads as TGTGCCAGCAGCACGCTGTGGGACAATGAGCAGTTCTTC. This encodes CASSTLWDNEQFF.

The chain employs TRBV28 and TRBJ2-1; TRBD2 aligns across 15 bases. Germline values: CDR1 MDHEN, CDR2 SYDVKM. Trimming cost V 2 bases and J 5 bases; bases outside gene matches: 7. CDR3 size: 18 residues. CDR3 region: CASSLIFGLAGGNNEQFF. The CDR3, as DNA: TGTGCCAGCAGTTTAATCTTCGGACTAGCGGGGGGGAACAATGAGCAGTTCTTC.

The chain combines TRBV14 with TRBJ2-5; 8 nucleotides match TRBD2. Per the germline V gene, CDR1 is SGHDN and CDR2 is FVKESK. CDR3 length equals 16 residues. V lost 5 bases to trimming and J lost 5 bases; unmatched junction nucleotides: 13. For the CDR3, the DNA is TGTGCCAGCAGCGCCACTCCCGGACTAGCTCGCGAGACCCAGTACTTC. Translation: CASSATPGLARETQYF.

The chain's CDR3 is CSALGRERQGAHAGNQPQHF. In DNA form, the CDR3 reads TGCAGCGCTCTAGGAAGAGAGAGACAGGGGGCGCATGCCGGCAATCAGCCCCAGCATTTT. The chain couples TRBV29-1 to TRBJ1-5, with TRBD1 matching 10 bases. Germline CDR1 is SQVTM and CDR2 is ANQGSEA. The CDR3 has 20 amino acids. The ends lost 7 bases at V and 2 bases at J; junction bases unmatched: 23.

This clone showed up just a few times. This chain uses TRBV6-5 with TRBJ2-7; TRBD1 might be the D (6 bases). Trimming took 6 bases from V and 6 from J, leaving 18 bases between them. The CDR3 extends over 14 amino acids. Germline V gene data show CDR1 as MNHEY and CDR2 as SVGAGI. The CDR3 DNA is TGTGCCAGCAGCCCCAATTCTAGGGGGAGCGAGCAGTACTTC. Its protein is CASSPNSRGSEQYF.

J is TRBJ2-7 and V is TRBV5-1, with D perhaps assigned TRBD1 or TRBD2 (5 bases each). Germline lookup yields CDR1 SGHRS and CDR2 YFSETQ. Trimming stripped 4 bases from V and 3 bases from J, with 17 bases between. The CDR3 length is 15 residues. The chain's CDR3 is CASSDGRGAGYEQYF. The CDR3 bases are TGCGCCAGCAGCGACGGACGAGGGGCGGGCTACGAGCAGTACTTC.

This chain joins TRBV19 and TRBJ2-1; possibly TRBD1 for D (5 bases). Deletions cut 3 bases from V and 6 bases from J, with 21 bases between. The CDR3 covers 17 residues. CDR1 LNHDA and CDR2 SQIVND come from the germline V gene (reference sequence). The CDR3 DNA reads as TGTGCCAGTAGTATTAACGCCGCAGGGCCTTTGTCCAATGAGCAGTTCTTC. Amino acid sequence: CASSINAAGPLSNEQFF.

The chain recombines TRBV19 with TRBJ2-5; the D gene is possibly TRBD1 (6 bases). The J call may be incorrect, as the DNA end agrees better with TRBJ2-7. The germline V gene encodes CDR1 LNHDA and CDR2 SQIVND (reference sequence). This CDR3 has 16 residues. The CDR3 sequence is CASSDPGHRGRDEQYF. The CDR3 DNA reads as TGTGCCAGTAGTGACCCGGGACACCGCGGCAGGGACGAGCAGTACTTC.

The rearrangement links TRBV7-3 to TRBJ2-1; 9 nucleotides align to TRBD2. The J segment lost 6 bases and the V segment lost 3 bases, leaving 6 bases of the junction unmatched. Germline CDR1 and CDR2: SGHTA and FQGTGA. The CDR3 runs 15 residues. The CDR3 DNA sequence: TGTGCCAGCAGCTTGAGACTAGCGGAAGCCAATGAGCAGTTCTTC. Translating it yields CASSLRLAEANEQFF.

CDR3 sequence reads: CASSPEAASGRWQFF. The CDR3 DNA sequence: TGTGCCAGCAGCCCTGAGGCGGCTAGCGGGAGGTGGCAGTTCTTC. This sequence joins TRBV6-6 and TRBJ2-1; 11 nucleotides agree with TRBD2. The CDR3 length is 15 residues. Unmatched junction bases numbered 13, after V lost 6 bases and J lost 12 bases. The germline V gene encodes CDR1 MNHNY and CDR2 SVGAGI (reference sequence).

This clone was seen a handful of times. V gene TRBV5-1 combines with J gene TRBJ2-7; D possibly uses TRBD1 or TRBD2 (5 bases each). The V gene lost 2 bases and the J gene lost 2 bases, with 17 bases spanning the gap. This CDR3 comprises 16 residues. CDR1 SGHRS and CDR2 YFSETQ come from the germline V gene. The CDR3: CASSLTTRDPPYEQYF. The CDR3 DNA sequence: TGCGCCAGCAGCTTAACAACCAGGGACCCACCCTACGAGCAGTACTTC.

This clone came up a few times. This chain connects TRBV28 to TRBJ1-2; D unresolved. The germline V gene has CDR1 MDHEN and CDR2 SYDVKM. This CDR3 is 13 amino acids long. The V and J ends lost 4 bases and 8 bases respectively, with 14 bases between them. In DNA form, the CDR3 reads TGTGCCAGCAGTTCTATATCCATCGGGGGCTACACCTTC. Translating it yields CASSSISIGGYTF.

CDR3 sequence: CASSRLAGGGDEQFF. The CDR3 DNA is TGTGCCAGCAGCCGACTAGCGGGAGGGGGCGATGAGCAGTTCTTC. The chain employs TRBV9 and TRBJ2-1; the match to TRBD2 covers 14 bases. The germline V gene has CDR1 SGDLS and CDR2 YYNGEE. The CDR3 is made up of 15 amino acids. V shed 4 bases and J 8 bases; nucleotides not matched to a gene: 5.

The sample holds one count of this clone. V is TRBV6-6 and J is TRBJ1-4; a weak D match, TRBD1 (6 bases). Germline CDR1 and CDR2: MNHNY and SVGAGI (reference sequence). This CDR3 is built from 14 residues. V was clipped by 7 bases and J by 0 bases, with 9 bases between them. CDR3 nucleotide sequence: TGTGCCAGCACGGCAGGGGCAACTAATGAAAAACTGTTTTTT. Amino acid sequence: CASTAGATNEKLFF.

To note about this clone: A single base is all that separates this from a far larger clone, so a read error is likely. Other DNA variants within this sample encode the same CDR3. This chain links TRBV29-1 with TRBJ1-1; unclear D gene. CDR3 length: 13 residues. Germline V CDR1 and CDR2: SQVTM, ANQGSEA. The V gene lost 7 bases and the J gene lost 6 bases, with 18 bases spanning the gap. The CDR3 reads CSAYRDKDAEAFF. CDR3 in DNA: TGCAGCGCTTACCGGGATAAGGATGCTGAAGCTTTCTTT.

The rearrangement joins TRBV6-6 to TRBJ1-5; maybe TRBD1 (5 bases). The CDR3 has 15 amino acids. CDR1 and CDR2 (germline): MNHNY, SVGAGI (reference sequence). Trimming took off 4 bases at V and 2 bases at J, with 12 bases between the two ends. In nucleotides, the CDR3 is TGTGCCAGCAGTTTCTCCAGGGTTGGCAATCAGCCCCAGCATTTT. Its translation: CASSFSRVGNQPQHF.

The rearrangement links TRBV5-1 to TRBJ2-1, with 11 positions matching TRBD2. The germline V gene encodes CDR1 SGHRS and CDR2 YFSETQ. V gave up 4 bases and J gave up 2 bases; unmatched junction bases: 2. CDR3 size: 15 residues. This CDR3 reads CASSSSGRAYNEQFF. CDR3 sequence (DNA): TGCGCCAGCAGCAGTAGCGGGAGGGCCTACAATGAGCAGTTCTTC.

The chain combines TRBV7-9 with TRBJ2-7; no firm D call. Germline V gives CDR1 SEHNR, CDR2 FQNEAQ (reference sequence). The CDR3 length is 14 residues. V was trimmed by 1 base and J by 2 bases, leaving 9 bases between them. The CDR3 region is CASSLVFSPYEQYF. The CDR3 DNA is TGTGCCAGCAGCTTAGTTTTCTCCCCCTACGAGCAGTACTTC. Full variable domain (missing parts from reference TRBV7-9 and TRBJ2-7): DTGVSQNPRHKITKRGQNVTFRCDPISEHNRLYWYRQTLGQGPEFLTYFQNEAQLEKSRLLSDRFSAERPKGSFSTLEIQRTEQGDSAMYLCASSLVFSPYEQYFGPGTRLTVT.

The chain has TRBV6-5 and TRBJ2-7; 7 bases agree with TRBD1. Losses at the gene ends were 6 bases for V and 7 bases for J; bases not matched to a gene: 12. The CDR3 is made up of 14 amino acids. Germline loops: CDR1 MNHEY, CDR2 SVGAGI. CDR3 bases: TGTGCCAGCAGGGCCGAGGGGGCCTGGGGGGAGCAGTACTTC. Encoded protein: CASRAEGAWGEQYF.